These 8 T cell receptor beta chains share one sample of origin, sequenced in a study of patients and donors after allogeneic stem cell transplantation (dated by TCRdb to about 2020). Library preparation was by RT-PCR. TCRdb lists the instrument as NextSeq 550. TCRdb handled the public reads itself, with Q25 trimming in fastp and clone calling in MiXCR, and kept productive beta chains. Here each entry gathers all rows of one CDR3 protein and keeps the most common genes and DNA. The table for this sample lists some 880,000 distinct CDR3 sequences; approximately 18% of them were counted only once. The biggest ten clones account for approximately 5.9% of the sample. The source material was blood, either unsorted or a sorted T cell fraction (not recorded which). The receptor source for this set is a human donor who was either an allogeneic HSCT recipient or a stem cell or donor lymphocyte infusion donor (not recorded which). It is not recorded whose cells these are; they may come from a transplant donor.

This clonotype has only a few counts. This rearrangement joins TRBV3-1 to TRBJ2-5; tentatively, D is TRBD1 (6 bases). The V end lost 2 bases, the J end lost 5 bases, and 12 bases lay between the germline ends. Germline CDR1 LGHDT, CDR2 YNNKEL (reference sequence). The CDR3 sequence is 14 residues long. This chain's CDR3 is CASSQQGGQETQYF. In DNA form, the CDR3 reads TGTGCCAGCAGCCAACAGGGTGGACAGGAGACCCAGTACTTC.

The chain recombines TRBV29-1 with TRBJ2-1; TRBD2 aligns across 8 bases. With 1 base clipped from V and 7 bases from J, the junction kept 6 bases outside the gene matches. The germline V gene has CDR1 SQVTM and CDR2 ANQGSEA. The CDR3 contains 14 residues. For the CDR3, the DNA is TGCAGCGTTGAAGCTGGGACGGGGGGGAATGAGCAGTTCTTC. It codes for CSVEAGTGGNEQFF.

This clonotype was recorded at least ten times. The CDR3 DNA follows: TGCGCCAGCAGCCAATATCTAGCGGGAATAACTTTCTCCTACAATGAGCAGTTCTTC. It specifies CASSQYLAGITFSYNEQFF. This chain connects TRBV4-1 to TRBJ2-1; TRBD2 matches at 9 bases. The CDR3 has 19 amino acids. Trimming cost V 2 bases and J 0 bases; bases outside gene matches: 11. Germline V CDR1 and CDR2: MGHRA, YSYEKL.

This clonotype was observed a few times. This chain joins TRBV20-1 and TRBJ1-2; 7 nucleotides align to TRBD1. Germline values: CDR1 DFQATT, CDR2 SNEGSKA (reference sequence). This CDR3 region has 14 residues. The V gene end was trimmed by 4 bases and the J gene end by 5 bases; junction bases not matched to a gene: 10. The CDR3 nucleotides read TGCAGTGCTATGGCGAACAGGGGATGGTATGGCTACACCTTC. This translates into CSAMANRGWYGYTF.

This clonotype appeared many times. This sequence joins TRBV5-1 and TRBJ1-1; no firm D call. Germline V CDR1 and CDR2: SGHRS, YFSETQ. The CDR3 totals 13 residues. The germline V and J ends were trimmed by 2 bases and 5 bases, with 10 bases remaining between them. The CDR3 nucleotides are TGCGCCAGCAGCTTAGGGTCCCAAACTGAAGCTTTCTTT. This encodes CASSLGSQTEAFF.

The V gene is TRBV5-6, the J gene TRBJ2-5; tentative D call: TRBD2 (6 bases). Germline lookup yields CDR1 SGHDT and CDR2 YYEEEE. Trimming took 4 bases from V and 5 from J, leaving 12 bases between them. CDR3 length: 13 amino acids. The CDR3 coding sequence is TGTGCCAGCAGCAACGGGGGTTGGGAGACCCAGTACTTC. It encodes CASSNGGWETQYF.

The chain is built from TRBV7-2 and TRBJ1-6; 7 nucleotides line up with TRBD1. This CDR3 spans 12 amino acids. V gave up 8 bases and J gave up 7 bases; unmatched junction bases: 2. Germline values: CDR1 SGHTA, CDR2 FQGNSA. As DNA, the CDR3 is TGTGCCAGCGGGACAGTGAATTCACCCCTCCACTTT. Its translation is CASGTVNSPLHF.

Concerning this clonotype itself: The junction departs from the called germline gene at one end, perhaps through a read error. The J gene is TRBJ2-4, the V gene TRBV2; TRBD2 is a possible D gene (6 bases). CDR3 length equals 15 residues. Germline values: CDR1 SNHLY, CDR2 FYNNEI. CDR3 in amino acids: CASSDDILAKSIQYF. The CDR3 coding sequence is TGTGCCAGCAGTGATGATATACTAGCCAAAAGCATTCAGTACTTC.